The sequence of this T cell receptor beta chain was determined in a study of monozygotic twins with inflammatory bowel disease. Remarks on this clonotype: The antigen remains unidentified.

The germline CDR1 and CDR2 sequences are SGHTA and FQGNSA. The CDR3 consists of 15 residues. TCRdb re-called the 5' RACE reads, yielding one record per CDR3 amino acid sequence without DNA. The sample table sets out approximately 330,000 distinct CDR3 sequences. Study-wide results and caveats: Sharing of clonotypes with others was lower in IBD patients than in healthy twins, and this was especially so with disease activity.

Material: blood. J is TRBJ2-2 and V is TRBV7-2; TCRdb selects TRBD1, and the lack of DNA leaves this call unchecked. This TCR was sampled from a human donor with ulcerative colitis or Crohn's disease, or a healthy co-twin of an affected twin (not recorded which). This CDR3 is CASRLQGDTTGELFF.